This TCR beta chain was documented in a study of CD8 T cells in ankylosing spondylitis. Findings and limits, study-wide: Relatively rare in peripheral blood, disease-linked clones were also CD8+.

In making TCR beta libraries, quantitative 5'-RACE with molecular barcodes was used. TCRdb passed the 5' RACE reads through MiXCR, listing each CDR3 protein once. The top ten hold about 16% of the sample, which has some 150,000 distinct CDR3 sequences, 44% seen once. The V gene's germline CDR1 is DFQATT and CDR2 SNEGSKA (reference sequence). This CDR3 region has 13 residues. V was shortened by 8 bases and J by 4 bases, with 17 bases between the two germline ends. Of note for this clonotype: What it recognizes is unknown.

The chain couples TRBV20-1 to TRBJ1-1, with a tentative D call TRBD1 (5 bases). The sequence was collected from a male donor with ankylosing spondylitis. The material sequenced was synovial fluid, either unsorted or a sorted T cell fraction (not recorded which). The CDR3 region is CSPTRGGVTEAFF. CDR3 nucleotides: TGCAGTCCCACTCGGGGGGGGGTCACTGAAGCTTTCTTT.